The 11 T cell receptor beta chains reported below all come from one sample, sequenced in a study of identical twins (dated by TCRdb to the mid-2010s). Libraries were constructed by 5' RACE. Sequencing used an Illumina HiSeq 2000. TCRdb cleaned the public reads at Q25 with fastp, built clones with MiXCR and kept in-frame beta chains. Each CDR3 protein appears once, grouped with its most common genes and DNA. This sample lists hundreds of thousands of distinct CDR3 sequences; 8% to 9% were detected once. About 2.1% of the sample comes from the top ten. The same sample was also studied in work on yellow fever vaccine responses in identical twins.

The sequenced sample consisted of memory (CD45RO+) T cells sorted from blood. The meaning of the sample's cell subset or site label: CD45RO+ enriched T cells. The source is a woman between 18 and 30 years old in good health.

This clonotype was counted ten times or more. The CDR3 here is CASSLAQQTGPETQYF. The CDR3 DNA is TGCGCCAGCAGCTTGGCCCAACAGACGGGTCCAGAGACCCAGTACTTC. This chain uses TRBV5-1 with TRBJ2-5; D ambiguous. This CDR3 region has 16 residues. CDR1 SGHRS and CDR2 YFSETQ come from the germline V gene. V was shortened by 0 bases and J by 4 bases, with 16 bases between the two germline ends. The full variable domain, with the rest looked up from reference TRBV5-1 and TRBJ2-5, is KAGVTQTPRYLIKTRGQQVTLSCSPISGHRSVSWYQQTPGQGLQFLFEYFSETQRNKGNFPGRFSGRQFSNSRSEMNVSTLELGDSALYLCASSLAQQTGPETQYFGPGTRLLVL.

This chain links TRBV5-5 with TRBJ2-7, with D tentatively TRBD1 (6 bases). CDR3 length: 13 amino acids. V shed 0 bases and J shed 3 bases, with 7 bases lying between them. Germline V CDR1 and CDR2: SGHKS, YYEKEE (reference sequence). DNA for the CDR3: TGTGCCAGCAGCTTGGTACAGGGCTACGAGCAGTACGTC. Protein: CASSLVQGYEQYV.

This clonotype was detected only a few times. The rearrangement joins TRBV11-2 to TRBJ1-1, with D possibly matching TRBD1 (5 bases). The ends were cut back, 6 bases at V and 0 bases at J, with 17 bases in the middle. CDR3 length: 16 residues. Germline values: CDR1 SGHAT, CDR2 FQNNGV. CDR3 in amino acids: CASRLEWGIMNTEAFF. Here the CDR3 DNA reads TGTGCCAGCAGGCTAGAATGGGGCATCATGAACACTGAAGCTTTCTTT.

This clonotype occurred a few times. CDR3 protein: CSARDRGQPYNEQFF. The CDR3 DNA reads as TGCAGTGCTAGAGATAGGGGACAGCCCTACAATGAGCAGTTCTTC. The chain links TRBV20-1 to TRBJ2-1; the match to TRBD1 covers 7 bases. Germline V gene data show CDR1 as DFQATT and CDR2 as SNEGSKA (reference sequence). The CDR3 has 15 residues. V lost 0 bases and J lost 2; bases outside the gene matches: 4.

V and J are TRBV7-8 and TRBJ1-5; the D gene is possibly TRBD1 (5 bases). Trimming removed 3 bases at V and 5 bases at J, with 11 bases between. The CDR3 runs 14 residues. Germline lookup yields CDR1 SGHVS and CDR2 FQNEAQ. The CDR3, as DNA: TGTGCCAGCAGCTTCCTAACAGGAGATCAGCCCCAGCATTTT. As protein: CASSFLTGDQPQHF.

The chain has TRBV10-2 and TRBJ2-3, with D tentatively TRBD1 (6 bases). The CDR3 runs to 15 residues. V gave up 0 bases and J gave up 6 bases, with 13 bases separating them. Germline V gene data show CDR1 as WSHSY and CDR2 as SAAADI. CDR3 sequence: CASSESGASWDTQYF. The CDR3 DNA reads TGCGCCAGCAGTGAGTCGGGGGCTAGTTGGGATACGCAGTATTTT.

This chain uses TRBV14 with TRBJ1-3; D call uncertain. Trimming removed 4 bases from V and 4 bases from J, with 8 bases in between. The length of the CDR3 is 13 residues. CDR1 and CDR2 from the germline V gene are SGHDN and FVKESK. CDR3 region: CASSPLTGNTIYF. CDR3 bases: TGTGCCAGCAGCCCCCTAACAGGAAACACCATATATTTT.

This clonotype was seen a handful of times. The chain joins TRBV9 to TRBJ2-1; D might be TRBD2 (5 bases). The CDR3 covers 15 residues. The V end lost 7 bases, the J end lost 0 bases, and 14 bases lay between the germline ends. The germline V gene has CDR1 SGDLS and CDR2 YYNGEE. The CDR3 DNA is TGTGCCAGCGCCGCTCCGAGCGGCTCCTACAATGAGCAGTTCTTC. It is translated as CASAAPSGSYNEQFF. Together with reference TRBV9 and TRBJ2-1, the CDR3 gives the full variable domain: DSGVTQTPKHLITATGQRVTLRCSPRSGDLSVYWYQQSLDQGLQFLIQYYNGEERAKGNILERFSAQQFPDLHSELNLSSLELGDSALYFCASAAPSGSYNEQFFGPGTRLTVL.

The rearrangement joins TRBV7-8 to TRBJ2-3; tentatively, D is TRBD1 or TRBD2 (5 bases each). The CDR3 has 13 residues. Per the germline V gene, CDR1 is SGHVS and CDR2 is FQNEAQ. V was clipped by 5 bases and J by 2 bases, with 8 bases between them. The CDR3 reads CASSRGTTDTQYF. Here the CDR3 DNA reads TGTGCCAGCAGCCGTGGGACCACAGATACGCAGTATTTT.

This clonotype was seen only a few times. The chain is built from TRBV27 and TRBJ1-1; D uncertain. CDR1 is MNHEY, CDR2 SMNVEV, per germline (reference sequence). This CDR3 is built from 13 residues. The V gene lost 8 bases and the J gene lost 3 bases, with 13 bases spanning the gap. This CDR3 reads CASSRWQDTEAFF. The DNA of the CDR3 is TGTGCCAGCTCGCGGTGGCAGGACACTGAAGCTTTCTTT.

V gene TRBV14 combines with J gene TRBJ1-6; 9 bases agree with TRBD1. CDR3 size: 14 residues. The trim removed 2 bases at V and 9 bases at J, leaving 2 bases unmatched. CDR1 is SGHDN and CDR2 is FVKESK in the germline V gene. As DNA, the CDR3 is TGTGCCAGCAGCCAAAGGGGACAGGGTTCACCCCTCCACTTT. Translated, it gives CASSQRGQGSPLHF.